Listed below are T cell receptor beta chains from one sample, sequenced in a study of blood T cell repertoires in COVID-19. The data were produced by immunoSEQ multiplex PCR, yet TCRdb's version contains in-frame clones alone and is incomplete. This table has about 160,000 clones, roughly 80% appearing once. The sequencing input was PBMCs or T cells enriched from blood (not recorded which). All receptors come from a woman aged 50 to 60 who had recovered from COVID-19. Each CDR3 is given with its conserved first and last residue. The D gene is left open where the match is weak. The size of a clone is reported for some rows only, either as once, few or many, or as a class for expanded clones.

>.|TRBV5-1|17|.|TRBJ2-3
CASSPRSRERGTDTQYF
TGCGCCAGCAGCCCGCGCTCTAGGGAGAGGGGCACAGATACGCAGTATTTT
>.|TRBV5-1|14|once|TRBJ1-1
CASRRRGEDTEAFF
TGCGCCAGCAGACGCAGGGGTGAAGACACTGAAGCTTTCTTT
>.|TRBV20-1|15|.|TRBJ2-1
CSASPPGAAHNEQFF
TGCAGTGCTAGTCCCCCAGGGGCGGCCCACAATGAGCAGTTCTTC
>.|TRBV10-1|15|.|TRBJ2-2
CASSRDSGNTGELFF
TGCGCCAGCAGCCGGGACTCGGGGAACACCGGGGAGCTGTTTTTT
>TRBD2|TRBV19|13|.|TRBJ2-3
CASGAGDTDTQYF
TGTGCCAGCGGGGCGGGGGACACAGATACGCAGTATTTT
>TRBD2|TRBV5-6|15|once|TRBJ2-5
CASSLGRGHQETQYF
TGTGCCAGCAGCCTCGGGAGGGGCCACCAAGAGACCCAGTACTTC
>.|TRBV9|13|.|TRBJ2-3
CASSVGGEDTQYF
TGTGCCAGCAGCGTAGGAGGAGAAGATACGCAGTATTTT
>TRBD2|TRBV7-9|14|few|TRBJ2-3
CASSSGLAPDTQYF
TGTGCCAGCAGCTCGGGACTAGCGCCAGATACGCAGTATTTT
>.|TRBV9|15|.|TRBJ2-1
CASEGTGHHYNEQFF
TGTGCCAGCGAAGGCACAGGGCACCACTACAATGAGCAGTTCTTC
>.|TRBV30|11|.|TRBJ1-1
CAWDKNTEAFF
TGTGCCTGGGACAAGAACACTGAAGCTTTCTTT
>.|TRBV6-5|15|.|TRBJ2-3
CASSYSTYYTDTQYF
TGTGCCAGCAGTTACTCGACTTATTACACAGATACGCAGTATTTT
>TRBD2|TRBV7-2|15|.|TRBJ2-1
CASRSGTSGRGEQFF
TGTGCCAGCAGATCCGGGACTAGCGGGAGGGGCGAGCAGTTCTTC
>TRBD2|TRBV7-2|14|few|TRBJ2-1
CASSPRGSGRSQFF
TGTGCCAGCAGCCCCCGGGGTAGCGGGAGATCGCAGTTCTTC
>.|TRBV5-1|16|.|TRBJ2-3
CASSLDGQGSTDTQYF
TGCGCCAGCAGCTTGGATGGGCAGGGGAGCACAGATACGCAGTATTTT
>TRBD1|TRBV2|15|.|TRBJ1-1
CASSGDRAMNTEAFF
TGTGCCAGCAGTGGAGACAGGGCCATGAACACTGAAGCTTTCTTT
>.|TRBV15|15|.|TRBJ1-1
CATSRVGQRWTEAFF
TGTGCCACCAGCAGAGTGGGCCAAAGATGGACTGAAGCTTTCTTT
>.|TRBV5-6|16|.|TRBJ2-1
CASSLMGPVTYNEQFF
TGTGCCAGCAGTCTTATGGGCCCTGTGACCTACAATGAGCAGTTCTTC
>.|TRBV30|13|.|TRBJ1-2
CAWSVGGFNGYTF
TGTGCCTGGAGTGTGGGAGGTTTTAATGGCTACACCTTC
>.|TRBV25-1|13|.|TRBJ1-5
CASSVGGGQPQHF
TGTGCCAGCAGTGTGGGAGGGGGTCAGCCCCAGCATTTT
>TRBD1|TRBV7-6|14|.|TRBJ1-6
CASTQRTGDSPLHF
TGTGCCAGCACGCAAAGGACAGGGGATTCACCCCTCCACTTT
>TRBD2|TRBV11-2|16|.|TRBJ2-2
CASSLDRLASTGELFF
TGTGCCAGCAGCTTAGATCGACTAGCGAGCACCGGGGAGCTGTTTTTT
>.|TRBV7-9|15|few|TRBJ2-3
CASSLEGRSADTQYF
TGTGCCAGCAGCTTAGAGGGGCGTTCCGCAGATACGCAGTATTTT
>TRBD1|TRBV5-1|16|.|TRBJ1-5
CASSLSGTDSNQPQHF
TGCGCCAGCAGCTTATCCGGGACAGATAGCAATCAGCCCCAGCATTTT
>.|TRBV7-2|15|.|TRBJ1-6
CASSLRTGPNSPLHF
TGTGCCAGCAGCTTACGAACAGGGCCTAATTCACCCCTCCACTTT
>.|TRBV2|12|once|TRBJ1-2
CASSDRRDGYTF
TGTGCCAGCAGTGATCGCAGGGATGGCTACACCTTC
>.|TRBV19|14|once|TRBJ1-2
CASSIVGGDYGYTF
TGTGCCAGTAGTATAGTGGGGGGGGACTATGGCTACACCTTC
>.|TRBV6-5|14|.|TRBJ2-1
CASRIQVLSLEQFF
TGTGCCAGCAGGATACAGGTGTTATCTCTTGAGCAGTTCTTC
>.|TRBV28|14|.|TRBJ2-4
CACKGGGSKNIQYF
TGTGCCTGCAAGGGGGGGGGAAGCAAAAACATTCAGTACTTC
>.|TRBV19|13|.|TRBJ1-1
CASSPVMNTEAFF
TGTGCCAGTAGTCCAGTCATGAACACTGAAGCTTTCTTT
>.|TRBV5-6|14|.|TRBJ1-1
CASSLGGGNTEAFF
TGTGCCAGCAGCTTGGGCGGGGGTAACACTGAAGCTTTCTTT
>TRBD1|TRBV10-2|17|once|TRBJ1-4
CASSHPGQGATNKKLFF
TGCGCCAGCAGTCACCCGGGACAGGGGGCAACTAATAAAAAACTGTTTTTT
>.|TRBV7-2|14|.|TRBJ2-5
CASSLVVGLETQYF
TGTGCCAGCAGCTTAGTAGTGGGCTTGGAGACCCAGTACTTC
>TRBD1|TRBV12-3/TRBV12-4|13|.|TRBJ1-5
CASSGTGNQPQHF
TGTGCCAGCAGTGGGACAGGCAATCAGCCCCAGCATTTT
>TRBD1|TRBV12-3/TRBV12-4|13|once|TRBJ1-4
CASGQGAGEKLFF
TGTGCCAGCGGACAGGGGGCCGGTGAAAAACTGTTTTTT
>.|TRBV15|14|.|TRBJ2-3
CATSRPGSVDTQYF
TGTGCCACCAGCAGGCCCGGAAGCGTAGATACGCAGTATTTT
>TRBD2|TRBV4-3|16|.|TRBJ2-3
CASSRERAGGADTQYF
TGCGCCAGCAGCCGCGAGCGGGCGGGAGGCGCAGATACGCAGTATTTT
>.|TRBV9|12|.|TRBJ1-6
CASSALNSPLHF
TGTGCCAGCAGCGCCCTTAATTCACCCCTCCACTTT
>TRBD1|TRBV28|13|.|TRBJ1-2
CASRRQGNYGYTF
TGTGCCAGCAGGCGACAGGGAAACTATGGCTACACCTTC
>.|TRBV28|18|.|TRBJ2-4
CASSFGGARASGKNIQYF
TGTGCCAGCAGTTTTGGGGGGGCCAGGGCATCGGGCAAAAACATTCAGTACTTC
>.|TRBV6-5|13|.|TRBJ1-1
CASRDRTNTEAFF
TGTGCCAGCAGGGACAGAACGAACACTGAAGCTTTCTTT
>TRBD2|TRBV7-7|13|.|TRBJ2-1
CASSPTSGNEQFF
TGTGCCAGCAGCCCTACTAGCGGCAATGAGCAGTTCTTC
>TRBD1|TRBV2|14|.|TRBJ1-2
CASSGGQGAYGYTF
TGTGCCAGCAGTGGAGGACAGGGCGCCTATGGCTACACCTTC
>TRBD1|TRBV28|17|.|TRBJ1-5
CASSFGGRGLGNQPQHF
TGTGCCAGCAGTTTTGGGGGCAGGGGGCTAGGCAATCAGCCCCAGCATTTT
>TRBD1|TRBV5-4|16|.|TRBJ1-2
CASSLGDSLGDYGYTF
TGTGCCAGCAGCTTGGGGGACAGCCTAGGGGACTATGGCTACACCTTC
>.|TRBV11-2|12|.|TRBJ2-3
CASSPRLDTQYF
TGTGCCAGCAGCCCGAGACTAGATACGCAGTATTTT
>.|TRBV7-2|16|.|TRBJ1-3
CASSFGDTFSGNTIYF
TGTGCCAGCAGCTTTGGTGACACCTTCTCTGGAAACACCATATATTTT
>.|TRBV6-4|15|.|TRBJ2-1
CASSAVGGGPGEQFF
TGTGCCAGCAGTGCGGTGGGTGGTGGGCCAGGTGAGCAGTTCTTC
>TRBD1|TRBV25-1|14|.|TRBJ1-2
CASTGTAQGYGYTF
TGTGCCAGCACCGGGACAGCCCAGGGGTATGGCTACACCTTC
>.|TRBV11-2|13|.|TRBJ2-2
CASSSIRTGELFF
TGTGCCAGCAGCTCGATCCGGACCGGGGAGCTGTTTTTT
>.|TRBV27|14|.|TRBJ2-3
CASGGTVEPDTQYF
TGTGCCAGCGGTGGGACTGTCGAGCCAGATACGCAGTATTTT
>.|TRBV14|16|.|TRBJ1-3
CASSPLGSLGGNTIYF
TGTGCCAGCAGCCCGCTCGGGAGTCTGGGTGGAAACACCATATATTTT
>.|TRBV7-2|13|.|TRBJ1-3
CASSHGPGNTIYF
TGTGCCAGCAGCCACGGTCCTGGAAACACCATATATTTT
>TRBD1|TRBV3-1/TRBV3-2|13|.|TRBJ1-2
CASSRGTADPYTF
TGTGCCAGCAGCCGAGGGACAGCGGATCCCTACACCTTC